These 24 T cell receptor beta chains originate from one sample sequenced in a study of T cell clonality in common variable immunodeficiency. The data were produced by immunoSEQ multiplex PCR, yet TCRdb's version contains in-frame clones alone and is incomplete. The table records around 50,000 clones without singletons, the ten largest covering roughly 1.8%. What was sequenced was peripheral blood mononuclear cells. The origin of the receptors is a person aged 18-69 years in good health.

This clone was observed a handful of times. The CDR3 end is not reached by the read, which stops 3 residues before it; the germline J gene fills it in. The chain carries TRBV6-2 or TRBV6-3 and TRBJ2-4; TRBD1 might be the D (5 bases). The germline gives CDR1 MNHEY, CDR2 SVGEGT. The CDR3 covers 13 residues. CDR3 amino acids: CATKGPANYGQYF. The CDR3 DNA, read in part, is TGTGCCACCAAGGGGCCAGCTAACTATGGT.

This clone was recorded at least ten times. The CDR3 extends 3 residues past the end of the read, so its final part is completed from the germline J gene. The chain couples TRBV6-4 to TRBJ2-4; possibly TRBD1 for D (7 bases). Germline lookup yields CDR1 MRHNA and CDR2 SNTAGT. The CDR3 is 17 amino acids. Trimming removed 1 base from V and 0 bases from J, with 13 bases in between. Incomplete CDR3 DNA: TGTGCCAGCAGTGACTTCGCGGGACAGCTAGCCAAAAACATT. This translates into CASSDFAGQLAKNI. The full CDR3 is CASSDFAGQLAKNIQYF.

This clone was picked up many times. Coverage ceases 3 residues before the CDR3 finishes, and the germline J gene fills in the end. V usage is TRBV30 and J usage is TRBJ2-1; TRBD2 might be the D (6 bases). V dropped 4 bases and J dropped 2 bases, with 12 bases sitting between them. Germline values: CDR1 GTSNPN, CDR2 SVGIG (reference sequence). The CDR3 runs 14 residues. CDR3 bases read: TGTGCCTGGAACGCGATAGCGGCCTACAATGAG. Translation: CAWNAIAAYNE. The CDR3, in full, reads CAWNAIAAYNEQFF.

This clone was counted many times. Coverage ceases 3 residues before the CDR3 finishes, and the germline J gene fills in the end. The gene calls are TRBV7-2 and TRBJ1-2; D gene uncertain. From germline, CDR1 is SGHTA and CDR2 FQGNSA. The CDR3 loop spans 15 amino acids. V lost 1 base and J lost 0, with 9 bases in between. The sequenced CDR3 bases are TGTGCCAGCAGCTTAGGGTACAGCACTAACTATGGC. Translated: CASSLGYSTNYG. The entire CDR3 reads CASSLGYSTNYGYTF.

At least ten counts were recorded for this clone. The read gets to within 3 residues of the CDR3 end, and the germline J gene fills in the rest. The genes are TRBV30 and TRBJ2-7, with 10 bases identical to TRBD1. The germline CDR1 and CDR2 sequences are GTSNPN and SVGIG (reference sequence). The CDR3 sequence is 14 residues long. Losses at the gene ends were 3 bases for V and 2 bases for J; bases not matched to a gene: 4. The part of the CDR3 DNA that was read is TGTGCCTGGAGCGGGACAGGGGACACCTACGAG. This codes for CAWSGTGDTYE. The whole CDR3 protein is CAWSGTGDTYEQYF.

This clone occurred many times. The CDR3 sequence: CSARIAGYEQYF. Incomplete CDR3 DNA: TGCAGTGCTAGAATCGCCGGCTACGAG. The chain couples TRBV20-1 to TRBJ2-7, with D uncertain. The sequence runs out 3 residues before the end of the CDR3; the remainder is reconstructed from the germline J gene. Germline CDR1 and CDR2: DFQATT and SNEGSKA (reference sequence). V lost 2 bases and J lost 3, with 8 bases in between. The length of the CDR3 is 12 residues.

This clone was detected ten times or more. The CDR3 end is not reached by the read, which stops 3 residues before it; the germline J gene fills it in. This chain joins TRBV5-5 and TRBJ1-4; TRBD1 matches 9 bases. CDR1 and CDR2 from the germline V gene are SGHKS and YYEKEE (reference sequence). V lost 4 bases to trimming and J lost 5 bases; unmatched junction nucleotides: 6. The CDR3 is made up of 15 amino acids. CDR3 DNA, as far as it was read: TGTGCCAGCAGCGCCGGGACAGGGAGAAATGAAAAA. It specifies CASSAGTGRNEK. The CDR3 in its entirety is CASSAGTGRNEKLFF.

This clone came up many times. The DNA ends 3 residues before the CDR3 does, and the rest of the CDR3 is filled in from the germline J gene. The V and J genes are TRBV6-2 or TRBV6-3 and TRBJ2-2; D unresolved. This CDR3 comprises 14 residues. CDR1 and CDR2 (germline): MNHEY, SVGEGT. The part of the CDR3 DNA that was read is TGTGCCAGCACTGAGGAGCCAACTAATGAAAAG. The encoded protein is CASTEEPTNEK. The whole CDR3 protein is CASTEEPTNEKLFF.

This clone was found many times. Sequencing ends 3 residues short of the CDR3 end; the germline J gene provides the rest. V and J are TRBV6-2 or TRBV6-3 and TRBJ2-1, with 12 nucleotides matching TRBD2. From germline, CDR1 is MNHEY and CDR2 SVGEGT. The V segment lost 4 bases and the J segment 7 bases; nucleotides outside the gene matches: 5. CDR3 length: 15 amino acids. The CDR3 loop reads CASSLSSGRVNEQFF. The sequenced CDR3 bases are TGTGCCAGCAGTTTATCTAGCGGGAGGGTAAATGAG.

On this clone: From the germline J gene comes the end of the CDR3, since the read stops 3 residues before it. The J gene is TRBJ2-5, the V gene TRBV10-3; weak D call: TRBD2 (6 bases). Germline assignment: CDR1 ENHRY and CDR2 SYGVKD. V was clipped by 7 bases and J by 2 bases, with 14 bases between them. CDR3 length: 14 residues. CDR3 bases read: TGTGCCATCAAGGAGGGGCCTACTCAAGAGACC. The encoded protein is CAIKEGPTQET. The CDR3 in full is CAIKEGPTQETQYF.

This clone has at least ten counts. The CDR3 end falls 3 residues outside the read, so it is completed with the germline J gene. V gene TRBV7-2 combines with J gene TRBJ2-1; D unresolved. The germline CDR1 and CDR2 sequences are SGHTA and FQGNSA. The CDR3 loop spans 13 amino acids. Trimming took off 1 base at V and 5 bases at J, with 6 bases between the two ends. The CDR3 DNA, read in part, is TGTGCCAGCAGCTTAGGGCAGAACAATGAG. Translation: CASSLGQNNE. The CDR3, in full, reads CASSLGQNNEQFF.

This clone was seen ten or more times. A read error may account for a junction end that differs from germline. The CDR3 goes on 3 residues after the read ends, and that part is filled in from the germline J gene. This same CDR3 is encoded by further DNA sequences in the sample. The rearrangement links TRBV29-1 to TRBJ1-3; TRBD1 matches 7 bases. CDR3 length equals 15 residues. Germline lookup yields CDR1 SQVTM and CDR2 ANQGSEA. The chain's CDR3 is CSVETGRNSGNTIYF. CDR3 DNA (partial): TGCAGCGTTGAGACAGGGAGAAACTCTGGAAACACT.

Ten or more counts support this clone. Coverage ceases 3 residues before the CDR3 finishes, and the germline J gene fills in the end. V is TRBV7-2 and J is TRBJ2-7, with D perhaps TRBD1 or TRBD2 (5 bases each). In germline, CDR1 is SGHTA, CDR2 FQGNSA. The V end lost 6 bases, the J end lost 3 bases, and 18 bases lay between the germline ends. This CDR3 spans 15 amino acids. The part of the CDR3 DNA that was read is TGTGCCAGCAGAGACGAGGGCAGGGTGGACTACGAG. It is translated as CASRDEGRVDYE. The whole CDR3 protein reads CASRDEGRVDYEQYF.

In the case of this clone: The observed sequence ends 3 residues before the CDR3 terminus, with the missing tail filled in from the germline J gene. V is TRBV18 and J is TRBJ2-3; 9 bases agree with TRBD1. The CDR3 runs to 15 residues. CDR1 is KGHSH, CDR2 LQKENI, per germline. CDR3 bases read: TGTGCCAGCTCAATCACAGGGGGCGAAGGTCAGCCG. Translating it yields CASSITGGEGQP. The complete CDR3 protein is CASSITGGEGQPQYF.

This clone was counted ten times or more. Read coverage stops 3 residues before the CDR3 terminus; the germline J gene supplies the remainder. The chain links TRBV30 to TRBJ1-2, with D unclear. The V end was cut by 0 bases, the J end by 1 base, with 6 bases between. The CDR3 has 13 residues. The germline gives CDR1 GTSNPN, CDR2 SVGIG (reference sequence). CDR3 region: CAWSVADNYGYTF. CDR3 bases read: TGTGCCTGGAGTGTAGCCGATAACTATGGC.

This clone was seen ten or more times. With the read ending 3 residues before the CDR3 end, the germline J gene is used to fill in that end. The V gene is TRBV30, the J gene TRBJ1-2; the match to TRBD1 covers 9 bases. The CDR3 extends over 13 amino acids. Losses at the gene ends were 8 bases for V and 6 bases for J; bases not matched to a gene: 10. Germline CDR1 and CDR2: GTSNPN and SVGIG (reference sequence). The sequenced CDR3 bases are TGTGCCGTAACCGGGACAGGGAAGCATGGC. It is translated as CAVTGTGKHG. In full, the CDR3 is CAVTGTGKHGYTF. Filled out from reference TRBV30 and TRBJ1-2, the complete variable domain reads SQTIHQWPATLVQPVGSPLSLECTVEGTSNPNLYWYRQAAGRGLQLLFYSVGIGQISSEVPQNLSASRPQDRQFILSSKKLLLSDSGFYLCAVTGTGKHGYTFGSGTRLTVV.

This clone showed up many times. The CDR3 bases that were read are TGTGCCAGCAGGACTAGCGGGGGGGTGCAGTACAATGAG. As protein: CASRTSGGVQYNE. The whole CDR3 region reads CASRTSGGVQYNEQFF. J is TRBJ2-1 and V is TRBV6-2 or TRBV6-3; TRBD2 agrees at 14 bases. Sequencing ends 3 residues short of the CDR3 end; the germline J gene provides the rest. The CDR3 has 16 residues. Germline loops: CDR1 MNHEY, CDR2 SVGEGT. Losses at the gene ends were 6 bases for V and 4 bases for J; bases not matched to a gene: 5.

This clone has a count of ten or more. From the germline J gene comes the end of the CDR3, since the read stops 3 residues before it. This CDR3 is also generated by other DNA sequences in the sample. This sequence joins TRBV20-1 and TRBJ1-2, with 7 bases aligning to TRBD1. Germline trimming cut 5 bases from V and 5 bases from J; bases unmatched to any gene: 14. The CDR3 covers 15 residues. CDR1 is DFQATT and CDR2 is SNEGSKA in the germline V gene (reference sequence). This CDR3 reads CSAPGGLRTNYGYTF. CDR3 bases read: TGCAGTGCTCCAGGGGGTTTGCGTACAAATTATGGC.

Notes on this clone: Read data end 3 residues before the CDR3 end; the end is taken from the germline J gene. The genes are TRBV30 and TRBJ1-2, with D possibly TRBD1 on 5 matching bases. The CDR3 is 14 amino acids. Germline V gives CDR1 GTSNPN, CDR2 SVGIG (reference sequence). The CDR3: CAWSVKPVGDTYTF. The CDR3 bases that were read are TGTGCCTGGAGTGTAAAGCCCGTAGGGGATACC.

This clone was seen at least ten times. With the read ending 3 residues before the CDR3 end, the germline J gene is used to fill in that end. This chain joins TRBV20-1 and TRBJ2-5, with D unclear. CDR1 is DFQATT and CDR2 is SNEGSKA in the germline V gene (reference sequence). Between the trimmed V and J ends, which lost 1 base and 5 bases, there was a span of 8 bases. The CDR3 is 12 residues long. This CDR3 is CSARGLGETQYF. The part of the CDR3 DNA that was read is TGCAGTGCTAGAGGCCTCGGGGAGACC.

The sequenced CDR3 bases are TGTGCCAGTAGCAGGCGGGACAGGGTCCCTGAA. It is translated as CASSRRDRVPE. The whole CDR3 protein reads CASSRRDRVPEAFF. This chain links TRBV19 with TRBJ1-1, with 9 bases fitting TRBD1. With the read ending 3 residues before the CDR3 end, the germline J gene is used to fill in that end. V was clipped by 6 bases and J by 6 bases; unmatched bases: 8. The CDR3 spans 14 residues. Germline V gene sequence: CDR1 LNHDA, CDR2 SQIVND (reference sequence).

This clone has ten or more counts. The read ends 3 residues early relative to the CDR3; the germline J gene fills the gap. This chain uses TRBV19 with TRBJ1-1; 8 bases line up with TRBD1. Germline CDR1 and CDR2: LNHDA and SQIVND (reference sequence). The CDR3 sequence is 13 residues long. CDR3 in amino acids: CASSIDRGAGAFF. CDR3 DNA (partial): TGTGCCAGTAGTATTGACAGGGGCGCCGGA.

In its sample, this clone was seen many times. Sequencing ends 3 residues short of the CDR3 end; the germline J gene provides the rest. The chain combines TRBV6-2 or TRBV6-3 with TRBJ2-6; 13 nucleotides align to TRBD2. The CDR3 covers 12 residues. CDR1 is MNHEY and CDR2 is SVGEGT in the germline V gene. The sequenced CDR3 bases are TGTGCCAGCATGGGACTAGCGGGAGTC. Translation: CASMGLAGV. The complete CDR3 protein is CASMGLAGVLTF.

This clone was observed a handful of times. Read sequence stops 3 residues before the CDR3 end, and the germline J gene provides the missing end. The rearrangement links TRBV7-6 to TRBJ2-6; D ambiguous. V shed 1 base and J shed 2 bases, with 9 bases lying between them. The CDR3 consists of 16 residues. Germline CDR1 SGHVS, CDR2 FNYEAQ. CDR3 protein: CASSLGLIAGANVLTF. The CDR3 DNA, read in part, is TGTGCCAGCAGCTTAGGTCTAATCGCTGGGGCCAACGTC.